The 29 T cell receptor beta chains reported below all come from one sample, sequenced in a study of T cells in localized non-small cell lung cancer. The repertoire was sequenced with immunoSEQ multiplex PCR; TCRdb's copy has only in-frame clones and lacks some. The sample carries 70,000 to 95,000 clones, approximately 90% recorded once. Sequencing was performed on PBMCs, taken before any cancer treatment. These TCRs come from a woman aged 35-70 years with stage II squamous cell lung carcinoma.

This clone appeared a few times. V and J are TRBV7-9 and TRBJ2-2, with D uncertain. The CDR3 length is 14 residues. With 5 bases removed from V and 1 base from J, the gap between germline ends came to 8 bases. Per the germline V gene, CDR1 is SEHNR and CDR2 is FQNEAQ (reference sequence). In nucleotides, the CDR3 is TGTGCCAGCAGCCGAGACATGAACACCGGGGAGCTGTTTTTT. This encodes CASSRDMNTGELFF.

This sequence joins TRBV6-6 and TRBJ1-2; D uncertain. Between the trimmed V and J ends, which lost 5 bases and 4 bases, there was a span of 14 bases. The CDR3 has 14 residues. Germline V gene lookup returns CDR1 MNHNY and CDR2 SVGAGI (reference sequence). CDR3 residues: CASSDPPRGYGYTF. CDR3 coding DNA: TGTGCCAGCAGTGACCCTCCACGGGGCTATGGCTACACCTTC.

The chain couples TRBV27 to TRBJ2-2; D gene unclear. Deletions cut 3 bases from V and 6 bases from J, with 17 bases between. The CDR3 is made up of 16 amino acids. Germline assignment: CDR1 MNHEY and CDR2 SMNVEV (reference sequence). DNA for the CDR3: TGTGCCAGCAGTTTTCAAGCCCAGTGGTCACCCGGGGAGCTGTTTTTT. Protein: CASSFQAQWSPGELFF.

V usage is TRBV7-9 and J usage is TRBJ1-1; TRBD1 is a possible D gene (5 bases). Germline V gene data show CDR1 as SEHNR and CDR2 as FQNEAQ (reference sequence). V lost 2 bases to trimming and J lost 6 bases, with 10 bases between them. The CDR3 contains 13 residues. The CDR3 sequence: CASSLWGLSEAFF. The CDR3 DNA reads as TGTGCCAGCAGCTTATGGGGGTTATCTGAAGCTTTCTTT.

Points on this clone: Relative to the germline gene, one junction end is altered; a read error may explain this. The CDR3 DNA sequence: TGTGCCAGCTCACCCGAAGGCCAGCGGGGGCTCTTC. It codes for CASSPEGQRGLF. The chain has TRBV18 and TRBJ2-1; 8 bases map to TRBD2. This CDR3 is built from 12 residues. Germline V gives CDR1 KGHSH, CDR2 LQKENI.

This chain uses TRBV2 with TRBJ1-5; 9 bases agree with TRBD1. The CDR3 is 15 residues long. Looked up from germline, CDR1 is SNHLY and CDR2 is FYNNEI. V lost 8 bases, J lost 4 bases, and 9 bases stayed unmatched. The CDR3 coding sequence is TGTGCCAGCCGGAGGGACAGGGCGATGAATCAGCCCCAGCATTTT. Translation: CASRRDRAMNQPQHF.

The chain has TRBV5-4 and TRBJ2-1; 13 bases line up with TRBD2. The CDR3 consists of 15 residues. Germline CDR1 reads SGHNT; CDR2 reads YYREEE (reference sequence). With V trimmed by 4 bases and J by 7 bases, 5 bases remained unmatched. DNA for the CDR3: TGTGCCAGCAGCCGGACTAGCGGGAGTATAAATGAGCAGTTCTTC. This translates into CASSRTSGSINEQFF. The full variable domain, completed using reference TRBV5-4 and TRBJ2-1, is ETGVTQSPTHLIKTRGQQVTLRCSSQSGHNTVSWYQQALGQGPQFIFQYYREEENGRGNFPPRFSGLQFPNYSSELNVNALELDDSALYLCASSRTSGSINEQFFGPGTRLTVL.

The chain links TRBV6-5 to TRBJ2-7, with D uncertain. V shed 6 bases and J shed 2 bases, with 11 bases lying between them. The CDR3 contains 13 residues. Germline CDR1 reads MNHEY; CDR2 reads SVGAGI. The CDR3 loop is CASRVSVPYEQYF. In nucleotides, the CDR3 is TGTGCCAGCAGGGTCAGTGTTCCCTACGAGCAGTACTTC.

The rearrangement joins TRBV5-1 to TRBJ1-1; 10 bases align to TRBD1. The ends lost 4 bases at V and 5 bases at J; junction bases unmatched: 8. Germline V CDR1 and CDR2: SGHRS, YFSETQ. The length of the CDR3 is 15 residues. This CDR3 reads CASSRDRGERTEAFF. CDR3 DNA: TGCGCCAGCAGCAGGGACAGGGGAGAGAGGACTGAAGCTTTCTTT.

The chain carries TRBV5-1 and TRBJ1-2; tentatively, D is TRBD1 (5 bases). Germline V gene sequence: CDR1 SGHRS, CDR2 YFSETQ. V lost 0 bases to trimming and J lost 5 bases, with 11 bases between them. The CDR3 is 14 residues long. The chain's CDR3 is CASSLGQGGYGYTF. CDR3 DNA sequence: TGCGCCAGCAGCTTGGGTCAGGGTGGTTATGGCTACACCTTC.

This chain connects TRBV28 to TRBJ1-1; 7 nucleotides line up with TRBD1. Looked up from germline, CDR1 is MDHEN and CDR2 is SYDVKM. After removal of 3 bases from V and 7 bases from J, the junction contained 11 bases not matched to a gene. The CDR3 loop spans 15 amino acids. The CDR3 sequence is CASSFSAGTVSEAFF. The CDR3 region has the DNA TGTGCCAGCAGTTTCTCGGCCGGGACAGTCAGTGAAGCTTTCTTT.

The chain recombines TRBV15 with TRBJ2-5; D possibly corresponds to TRBD2 (7 bases). The CDR3 has 13 residues. Looked up from germline, CDR1 is LNHNV and CDR2 is YYDKDF (reference sequence). Trimming shortened V by 7 bases and J by 10 bases, and 19 bases separated the two germline ends. The CDR3 spells CATTDGGPTDQYF. Written as DNA, the CDR3 is TGTGCCACCACGGACGGGGGGCCCACGGACCAGTACTTC.

The CDR3 DNA reads as TGCGCCAGCAGCTCCGGACAGGGGAACACCGGGGAGCTGTTTTTT. Its translation is CASSSGQGNTGELFF. The chain recombines TRBV5-1 with TRBJ2-2; 8 nucleotides align to TRBD1. V lost 3 bases and J lost 1; bases outside the gene matches: 2. This CDR3 comprises 15 residues. Germline V lookup: CDR1 SGHRS, CDR2 YFSETQ.

The CDR3 spells CASSLSGTVGQFF. Here the CDR3 DNA reads TGTGCCAGCAGTTTATCCGGGACAGTCGGGCAGTTCTTC. V gene TRBV27 combines with J gene TRBJ2-1; TRBD1 aligns across 7 bases. This CDR3 has 13 residues. Germline CDR1 MNHEY, CDR2 SMNVEV (reference sequence). V shed 0 bases, J shed 12 bases, and the junction held 5 bases outside the gene matches.

The V and J genes are TRBV5-6 and TRBJ1-1; possibly TRBD1 for D (6 bases). Germline CDR1 reads SGHDT; CDR2 reads YYEEEE. The CDR3 contains 13 residues. Trimming stripped 2 bases from V and 5 bases from J, with 10 bases between. CDR3 amino acids: CASSFTGRTEAFF. CDR3 bases: TGTGCCAGCAGCTTTACAGGGCGGACTGAAGCTTTCTTT.

The chain has TRBV4-2 and TRBJ2-1; D ambiguous. Germline assignment: CDR1 LGHNA and CDR2 YNFKEQ. This CDR3 comprises 16 residues. The V gene lost 0 bases and the J gene lost 2 bases, with 11 bases spanning the gap. The chain's CDR3 is CASSQDGQAAYNEQFF. CDR3 sequence (DNA): TGTGCCAGCAGCCAAGACGGGCAGGCGGCCTACAATGAGCAGTTCTTC.

This clone was detected once. The chain carries TRBV15 and TRBJ2-3; the match to TRBD2 covers 7 bases. V dropped 8 bases and J dropped 0; count of bases not matched to a gene: 2. CDR1 is LNHNV and CDR2 is YYDKDF in the germline V gene (reference sequence). This CDR3 comprises 13 residues. The CDR3 DNA is TGTGCCACCCGGGGGGTTAGCACAGATACGCAGTATTTT. This codes for CATRGVSTDTQYF.

The chain couples TRBV7-9 to TRBJ1-2, with TRBD1 matching 8 bases. Trimming at V came to 5 bases and at J to 2 bases, leaving 10 bases not matched to a gene. The CDR3 consists of 16 residues. Germline CDR1 and CDR2: SEHNR and FQNEAQ (reference sequence). The CDR3 sequence is CASSTQGQGGNYGYTF. CDR3 in DNA: TGTGCCAGCAGCACTCAAGGACAGGGAGGAAACTATGGCTACACCTTC. The entire variable domain, with the rest obtained from reference TRBV7-9 and TRBJ1-2, is as follows: DTGVSQNPRHKITKRGQNVTFRCDPISEHNRLYWYRQTLGQGPEFLTYFQNEAQLEKSRLLSDRFSAERPKGSFSTLEIQRTEQGDSAMYLCASSTQGQGGNYGYTFGSGTRLTVV.

This clone was found once. V is TRBV6-5 and J is TRBJ1-1; D gene unclear. CDR3 size: 13 residues. The ends were cut back, 3 bases at V and 0 bases at J, with 5 bases in the middle. Germline lookup yields CDR1 MNHEY and CDR2 SVGAGI. The CDR3 reads CASSYQVNTEAFF. The CDR3, as DNA: TGTGCCAGCAGTTATCAAGTGAACACTGAAGCTTTCTTT.

The chain couples TRBV7-2 to TRBJ1-2; D possibly corresponds to TRBD1 (6 bases). V was cut by 7 bases and J by 7 bases, with 16 bases left in between. This CDR3 has 13 amino acids. CDR1 and CDR2 from the germline V gene are SGHTA and FQGNSA. CDR3 region: CASNSGNRVGYTF. The CDR3 region has the DNA TGTGCCAGCAACTCAGGGAACAGGGTTGGCTACACCTTC.

The V call is TRBV7-8, the J call TRBJ2-3, with TRBD1 matching over 9 bases. There are 15 residues in the CDR3. J gave up 6 bases and V 5 bases, and 9 bases lay outside the gene matches. Germline V gives CDR1 SGHVS, CDR2 FQNEAQ. CDR3 residues: CASSLRDRAEDTQYF. Here the CDR3 DNA reads TGTGCCAGCAGCCTCCGGGACAGGGCCGAGGATACGCAGTATTTT.

This clone has just a few counts. The chain recombines TRBV7-9 with TRBJ2-1; D is uncertain. Germline V gene data show CDR1 as SEHNR and CDR2 as FQNEAQ (reference sequence). Trimming cost V 3 bases and J 10 bases, with 4 bases left between them. This CDR3 contains 10 residues. The CDR3 DNA follows: TGTGCCAGCAGCTTGGGCGAGCAGTTCTTC. Its protein is CASSLGEQFF.

This chain joins TRBV27 and TRBJ1-1; maybe TRBD1 (5 bases). The CDR3 contains 15 residues. Trimming pared 3 bases from V and 0 bases from J, leaving 11 bases between. Germline V gene data show CDR1 as MNHEY and CDR2 as SMNVEV (reference sequence). CDR3 sequence (DNA): TGTGCCAGCAGTTTTGGAGCAGGGTTGAACACTGAAGCTTTCTTT. It yields the protein CASSFGAGLNTEAFF.

This chain connects TRBV7-2 to TRBJ1-6; maybe TRBD1 (5 bases). With 0 bases removed from V and 9 bases from J, the gap between germline ends came to 12 bases. Germline CDR1 reads SGHTA; CDR2 reads FQGNSA. The CDR3 runs to 15 residues. CDR3 in DNA: TGTGCCAGCAGCTTAGCGCGGGGAGGGACTTCACCCCTCCACTTT. Translated: CASSLARGGTSPLHF.

The chain has TRBV25-1 and TRBJ2-3, with a tentative D call TRBD2 (6 bases). Trimming stripped 3 bases from V and 4 bases from J, with 8 bases between. The CDR3 is 13 residues long. The germline V gene has CDR1 MGHDK and CDR2 SYGVNS. CDR3: CASSEDYADTQYF. The CDR3 bases are TGTGCCAGCAGTGAGGACTATGCAGATACGCAGTATTTT.

V and J are TRBV28 and TRBJ1-3; D remains unclear. The CDR3 length is 15 residues. The germline V gene encodes CDR1 MDHEN and CDR2 SYDVKM. Trimming cost V 7 bases and J 4 bases, with 17 bases left between them. CDR3 bases: TGTGCCAGCACCTCGGCACCTCCGGGAGGAAACACCATATATTTT. Translating gives CASTSAPPGGNTIYF. Full variable domain (outside the CDR3, taken from reference TRBV28 and TRBJ1-3): DVKVTQSSRYLVKRTGEKVFLECVQDMDHENMFWYRQDPGLGLRLIYFSYDVKMKEKGDIPEGYSVSREKKERFSLILESASTNQTSMYLCASTSAPPGGNTIYFGEGSWLTVV.

The gene calls are TRBV19 and TRBJ1-3; possibly TRBD1 for D (5 bases). Germline CDR1 reads LNHDA; CDR2 reads SQIVND (reference sequence). Deletions cut 6 bases from V and 0 bases from J, with 18 bases between. This CDR3 is built from 17 residues. For the CDR3, the DNA is TGTGCCAGTAGCCCCAACCAGGGCAGCCTCTCTGGAAACACCATATATTTT. Translating it yields CASSPNQGSLSGNTIYF.

This clone was seen only once. The rearrangement uses TRBV15 and TRBJ1-4; no definite D call. Trimming shortened V by 0 bases and J by 7 bases, and 18 bases separated the two germline ends. Germline assignment: CDR1 LNHNV and CDR2 YYDKDF (reference sequence). The CDR3 extends over 17 amino acids. The CDR3 DNA is TGTGCCACCAGCAGAGATAAGGTTGGCAAGCGGGGTGAAAAACTGTTTTTT. It yields the protein CATSRDKVGKRGEKLFF.

V and J are TRBV6-1 and TRBJ1-1; D gene unclear. CDR1 is MNHNS and CDR2 is SASEGT in the germline V gene. This CDR3 region has 11 residues. The CDR3 bases are TGTGCTAGTCTTTGGAACACTGAAGCTTTCTTT. Translated: CASLWNTEAFF.